Detailed here is one T cell receptor (beta chain). This clone's antigen is unknown. No per-base quality is available; no much larger clone lies one base away. TCRbeta CDR3 regions were amplified from genomic DNA using the immunoSEQ Assay, a bias-controlled multiplex PCR. The paper's data handling went like this. The number of nucleated cells in each sample was estimated from the amplification of reference gene primers within the assay. To quantify the absolute abundance of each unique TCRbeta CDR3 rearrangement, sequence reads were collapsed and filtered. Productive Simpson clonality was computed per sample as the square root of Simpson's diversity index over productive rearrangements. TCRdb's version of the immuneACCESS table is confined to in-frame rearrangements and falls short of the full clone set. An unresolved V gene accounts for under half of the shortfall where checked; the remainder is of unknown origin. V and J calls and clone size come straight from that table; D and trimming were deduced from the DNA. The sample table shows 89,000 or so clones, and approximately 88% are seen once. The ten largest make up roughly 2.5% of the sample.

The data stem from a study of blood T cell repertoires in COVID-19 (dated by TCRdb to between 2020 and 2021). A note on the overall study: Samples covering the acute and convalescent phases of COVID-19 were provided by collaborators in the United States, Italy and Spain. Subjects who had been exposed to COVID-19, were actively infected with it, or had recovered from it provided the deeply sampled blood TCRbeta repertoires that made up the dataset. Where available, HLA class I and class II types were taken from metadata supplied by the sample provider and were not determined by assay-based typing. The repertoires were released in a freely available public database intended as a resource for research on the immune response to SARS-CoV-2. Samples came from the ongoing ImmuneRACE study (first 160 participants) plus 1,254 subjects from 6 global collaborators. The material from the prospective study consisted of cDNA or gDNA derived from T cells, B-cell-depleted T cells, or PBMCs. Sample metadata almost always included a de-identified subject ID, COVID-19 status, age in years and sex. Study-wide conclusions, independent of this receptor: How much clinical and demographic metadata was included differed by source and by participant, and the metadata was provided uncurated.

After removal of 4 bases from V and 5 bases from J, the junction retains 11 bases not matched to a gene. The CDR3 runs 16 residues from the cysteine to the phenylalanine. The read is trimmed to its CDR3 DNA, 48 bases read in frame from base 1. The germline V gene (reference sequence) gives CDR1 as SGHNT and CDR2 as YYREEE. One collaborating source in Seattle enrolled patients during active infection and followed them longitudinally through the course of disease. Each collaborating institution followed its own protocols to collect whole blood in K2EDTA tubes. For TCRbeta analysis, collaborators shipped samples as frozen whole blood, isolated PBMCs, or DNA extracted from either of those sample types.

The rearranged segments are TRBV5-4 and TRBJ2-5; 10 central bases correspond to TRBD2. The TCR was taken from a man over 45 with COVID-19, enrolled during active disease. The sequencing sample was made of peripheral blood. In nucleotide form, the sequence is TGTGCCAGCAGCAAGGAAGCGGGGGGGCCTGCGGAGACCCAGTACTTC. Its protein reads: CASSKEAGGPAETQYF.